This T cell receptor (beta chain) is from a study of type 1 regulatory T cells. Overall study: T-allo10 is an in vitro-generated, Tr1-enriched CD4 T cell product specific for alloantigen.

In its sample, this clonotype was seen a few times. TCRdb called the reads again in MiXCR, with one record for every CDR3 protein. The repertoire has some 90,000 distinct CDR3 sequences, roughly 28% of them found once; the top ten carry 2.2%. Trimming took 3 bases from V and 4 from J, leaving 15 bases between them. There are 15 residues in the CDR3. Germline V gene data show CDR1 as LGHDT and CDR2 as YNNKEL (reference sequence). The receptor was derived from a human donor in good health. The source material was CD4+ T cells, either the whole sample or a sorted fraction (not recorded which). V is TRBV3-1 and J is TRBJ1-2, with D perhaps matching TRBD1 (5 bases). The CDR3 DNA reads TGTGCCAGCAGCCAGGCCTTAGGGGCCACCTATGGCTACACCTTC. It yields the protein CASSQALGATYGYTF.